The present T cell receptor beta chain was sequenced within a study of T-cell memory formation after mild COVID-19. Study at large: Across donors, TCR clusters were largely donor specific.

Researchers used 5'RACE with constant-segment primers to make TCR alpha and TCR beta cDNA libraries that carry sample barcodes and UMIs. MiXCR, applied by TCRdb to the 5' RACE reads, yields one record per CDR3 protein. In the table there are about 360,000 distinct CDR3 sequences, over 13% of which are singletons. General observations from the study: SARS-CoV-2 specificity was not confirmed for second-wave clones peaking on day 37.

Regarding this clonotype: What it binds is unknown.

V trimming: 5 bases; J trimming: 2 bases; junction bases outside the gene matches: 11. The CDR3 spans 16 residues. The rearrangement links TRBV12-3 or TRBV12-4 to TRBJ1-1, with 7 bases aligning to TRBD1. The sequence was obtained from a man younger than 30 who had mild COVID-19 (a few samples of this study predate the infection). Cell type and time point are not known. Sequencing was done on a sample of PBMCs or a T cell subset sorted from them (not recorded which). CDR3 loop: CASSPDRIGVNTEAFF. The CDR3 region has the DNA TGTGCCAGCAGTCCGGACAGGATAGGTGTAAACACTGAAGCTTTCTTT.